These 18 T cell receptor beta chains were sequenced from one sample in a study of Graves' ophthalmopathy and Graves' hyperthyroidism (dated by TCRdb to the late 2010s). The sequencer was an Illumina HiSeq 2000. TCR beta CDR3 regions were amplified from RNA transcripts for repertoire sequencing. HTBI primers and the Qiagen OneStep RT-PCR kit were used in a first-round RT-PCR, which was followed by a second-round multiplex PCR, size selection and purification. TCRdb's own reprocessing of the public reads used fastp at Q25 and MiXCR and kept productive beta chains. Each CDR3 protein gets just one entry, which takes the most common genes and DNA from the rows behind it. In this sample the table shows 300,000 or so distinct CDR3 sequences, roughly 16% of which occur a single time. The ten top clones hold roughly an eighth of the sample. Sample: peripheral blood. These receptor sequences come from an adult man with Graves' ophthalmopathy.

This clonotype was observed many times. This chain uses TRBV5-8 with TRBJ1-6, with D perhaps matching TRBD1 (5 bases). The germline V gene encodes CDR1 SGHTS and CDR2 YDEGEE. This CDR3 has 14 residues. The V gene lost 4 bases and the J gene lost 4 bases, with 9 bases spanning the gap. CDR3 sequence reads: CASSPGRYNSPLHF. CDR3 DNA: TGTGCCAGCAGCCCGGGACGGTATAATTCACCCCTCCACTTT.

V is TRBV28 and J is TRBJ1-2; D possibly corresponds to TRBD1 (5 bases). Trimming cost V 6 bases and J 0 bases, with 11 bases left between them. The germline V gene encodes CDR1 MDHEN and CDR2 SYDVKM. The CDR3 covers 14 residues. CDR3 region: CASRFDRANYGYTF. The CDR3 DNA follows: TGTGCCAGCAGGTTTGACAGAGCTAACTATGGCTACACCTTC.

This clonotype was picked up many times. The V and J genes are TRBV4-2 and TRBJ1-5, with D perhaps TRBD1 (5 bases). This CDR3 is built from 15 residues. Germline-derived CDR1 and CDR2 are LGHNA and YNFKEQ. V lost 0 bases and J lost 4, with 10 bases in between. In DNA form, the CDR3 reads TGTGCCAGCAGCCAAGAGGGGTGGGGGAATCAGCCCCAGCATTTT. Protein product: CASSQEGWGNQPQHF.

This clonotype was counted ten times or more. The V call is TRBV6-2 or TRBV6-3, the J call TRBJ2-7; no clear D. Germline V gene sequence: CDR1 MNHEY, CDR2 SVGEGT. This CDR3 contains 13 residues. With 5 bases removed from V and 5 bases from J, the gap between germline ends came to 13 bases. DNA for the CDR3: TGTGCCAGCAGTCTCGACAACTTTGACGAGCAGTACTTC. This encodes CASSLDNFDEQYF.

In its sample, this clonotype was seen many times. This chain joins TRBV7-8 and TRBJ2-5; D possibly corresponds to TRBD2 (5 bases). Trimming took off 2 bases at V and 5 bases at J, with 15 bases between the two ends. Germline V gene lookup returns CDR1 SGHVS and CDR2 FQNEAQ. The CDR3 has 15 amino acids. The DNA for the CDR3 is TGTGCCAGCAGCTTAAGGCTCGGGGAAGCGGAGACCCAGTACTTC. Translated, it gives CASSLRLGEAETQYF.

In this sample, this clonotype turned up many times. The chain has TRBV9 and TRBJ2-7; perhaps D is TRBD1 or TRBD2 (6 bases each). CDR1 is SGDLS, CDR2 YYNGEE, per germline. V gave up 4 bases and J gave up 4 bases, with 18 bases separating them. CDR3 length: 15 amino acids. The CDR3 DNA sequence: TGTGCCAGCAGCACTGAATCGGGGGCCCTTTACGAGCAGTACTTC. Translation: CASSTESGALYEQYF.

This clonotype was detected ten times or more. A much larger clonotype is one base distant, so this may be a read error. The chain recombines TRBV7-2 with TRBJ2-5; D unclear. Trimming removed 3 bases from V and 9 bases from J, with 17 bases in between. Germline values: CDR1 SGHTA, CDR2 FQGNSA. The length of the CDR3 is 14 residues. As DNA, the CDR3 is TGTGCCAGCAGCTTGAATCGGCCTTATGAGGCCCAGTACTTC. Protein sequence: CASSLNRPYEAQYF.

Many counts were recorded for this clonotype. DNA for the CDR3: TGTGCCAGCAGACCCGACTCGGCTGGGGCCAACGTCCTGACTTTC. Protein sequence: CASRPDSAGANVLTF. The chain carries TRBV12-3 or TRBV12-4 and TRBJ2-6; D gene unclear. Trimming removed 6 bases at V and 2 bases at J, with 11 bases between. This CDR3 region has 15 residues.

This clonotype was seen at least ten times. This chain links TRBV30 with TRBJ2-7; TRBD2 matches at 9 bases. Germline loops: CDR1 GTSNPN, CDR2 SVGIG (reference sequence). The CDR3 is 14 amino acids. With V trimmed by 3 bases and J by 6 bases, 9 bases remained unmatched. The CDR3 sequence is CAWRVAGATSEQYF. The DNA of the CDR3 is TGTGCCTGGAGGGTAGCGGGGGCCACCTCCGAGCAGTACTTC.

This clonotype was detected many times. CDR3 sequence reads: CASSQDSLVYSGNTIYF. The CDR3, as DNA: TGCGCCAGCAGCCAAGATTCCCTGGTTTACTCTGGAAACACCATATATTTT. The J gene is TRBJ1-3, the V gene TRBV4-3; D not resolved. V was shortened by 0 bases and J by 0 bases, with 12 bases between the two germline ends. CDR1 and CDR2 (germline): LGHNA, YSLEER. This CDR3 is 17 amino acids long.

This clonotype has ten or more counts. This chain connects TRBV6-2 or TRBV6-3 to TRBJ1-1; possibly TRBD1 for D (5 bases). The CDR3 is 16 amino acids. The ends were cut back, 2 bases at V and 1 base at J, with 14 bases in the middle. Germline V CDR1 and CDR2: MNHEY, SVGEGT. This chain's CDR3 is CASSYPQGPGNTEAFF. CDR3 coding DNA: TGTGCCAGCAGTTACCCCCAGGGCCCGGGGAACACTGAAGCTTTCTTT.

This clonotype was seen ten or more times. The chain couples TRBV6-9 to TRBJ1-5, with unresolved D. The V gene's germline CDR1 is MNHGY and CDR2 SVAAGI. Trimming left V 6 bases short and J 0 bases short, with 12 bases between. The CDR3 runs to 15 residues. CDR3 in DNA: TGTGCCAGCAGCCCTGACCCTTATAGCAATCAGCCCCAGCATTTT. This codes for CASSPDPYSNQPQHF.

In its sample, this clonotype was seen many times. The chain is built from TRBV20-1 and TRBJ2-7; the match to TRBD2 covers 11 bases. Germline assignment: CDR1 DFQATT and CDR2 SNEGSKA (reference sequence). Germline trimming cut 6 bases from V and 1 base from J; bases unmatched to any gene: 2. This CDR3 has 13 residues. DNA of the CDR3: TGCAGTGCAGGACTAGCGGGTTCCTACGAGCAGTACTTC. Translation gives CSAGLAGSYEQYF.

The table lists this clonotype with many counts. The J gene is TRBJ1-2, the V gene TRBV6-2 or TRBV6-3; no clear D. Trimming shortened V by 8 bases and J by 8 bases, and 18 bases separated the two germline ends. CDR1 is MNHEY, CDR2 SVGEGT, per germline. The CDR3 runs to 13 residues. The CDR3 DNA reads as TGTGCCAGCCTAACGACCGGCGGCGGCGGCTACACCTTC. Protein product: CASLTTGGGGYTF.

This clonotype was counted many times. The chain links TRBV24-1 to TRBJ2-5; D is ambiguous. The CDR3 runs 16 residues. The germline gives CDR1 KGHDR, CDR2 SFDVKD. The germline V and J ends were trimmed by 1 base and 5 bases, with 16 bases remaining between them. The CDR3 spells CATSDFSWGGSETQYF. In DNA form, the CDR3 reads TGTGCCACCAGTGATTTTTCTTGGGGTGGTAGCGAGACCCAGTACTTC.

At least ten counts were recorded for this clonotype. The chain is built from TRBV6-5 and TRBJ2-7, with 7 bases aligning to TRBD1. Germline V gives CDR1 MNHEY, CDR2 SVGAGI. The CDR3 is 15 residues long. Unmatched junction bases numbered 6, after V lost 0 bases and J lost 4 bases. The CDR3 here is CASSYSRQGLYEQYF. The CDR3 DNA reads as TGTGCCAGCAGTTACTCGAGACAGGGTTTATACGAGCAGTACTTC.

This CDR3 reads CSAGTEQSSYEQYF. In DNA, the CDR3 is TGCAGTGCGGGGACAGAACAGAGCTCCTACGAGCAGTACTTC. The J gene is TRBJ2-7, the V gene TRBV20-1, with 7 bases that match TRBD1. The CDR3 loop spans 14 amino acids. Trimming removed 6 bases from V and 0 bases from J; junction bases left unmatched: 8. Germline V gene lookup returns CDR1 DFQATT and CDR2 SNEGSKA (reference sequence).

J is TRBJ1-1 and V is TRBV12-3 or TRBV12-4; D gene ambiguous. This CDR3 contains 14 residues. V was pared by 0 bases and J by 1 base, with 6 bases between. CDR3 sequence reads: CASSLAQPNTEAFF. The CDR3 DNA reads as TGTGCCAGCAGTTTAGCTCAGCCGAACACTGAAGCTTTCTTT.